The 28 T cell receptor beta chains below come from one sample, sequenced in a study of T cell changes during pregnancy in multiple sclerosis. This table comes from immunoSEQ multiplex PCR, and its TCRdb copy is limited to in-frame clones, with some not included. Seen here are tens of thousands of clones, about 90% observed once, and the top ten hold around 0.5%. The sample consisted of CD4+ T cells from peripheral blood mononuclear cells, taken in the second trimester of pregnancy. These receptors were collected from a female donor with multiple sclerosis, enrolled in a pregnancy study.

This chain links TRBV18 with TRBJ2-7; 11 bases match TRBD2. V dropped 5 bases and J dropped 3; count of bases not matched to a gene: 3. The CDR3 has 14 residues. The V gene's germline CDR1 is KGHSH and CDR2 LQKENI. The CDR3 DNA reads TGTGCCAGCTCATGGACTAGCGGGTACTACGAGCAGTACTTC. As protein: CASSWTSGYYEQYF.

The rearrangement joins TRBV6-1 to TRBJ1-5; 10 nucleotides agree with TRBD1. Germline CDR1 reads MNHNS; CDR2 reads SASEGT. V lost 2 bases and J lost 4; bases outside the gene matches: 2. The CDR3 runs 15 residues. This CDR3 reads CASSELDRGNQPQHF. CDR3 nucleotides: TGTGCCAGCAGTGAATTGGACAGGGGGAATCAGCCCCAGCATTTT.

The CDR3 region has the DNA TGTGCCAGCAGCACCGGGACAGGGGTTCAGCCCCAGCATTTT. Residues: CASSTGTGVQPQHF. V gene TRBV7-8 combines with J gene TRBJ1-5, with 10 nucleotides matching TRBD1. The junction had 4 bases not matched to a gene; V was cut back by 5 bases and J by 6 bases. The CDR3 consists of 14 residues. Germline CDR1 SGHVS, CDR2 FQNEAQ.

The CDR3 region is CASSPGLLEIYEQYF. The CDR3, as DNA: TGTGCCAGCAGCCCGGGACTCCTTGAAATCTACGAGCAGTACTTC. This sequence joins TRBV7-9 and TRBJ2-7; weak D call: TRBD2 (6 bases). CDR3 length: 15 residues. The V gene's germline CDR1 is SEHNR and CDR2 FQNEAQ (reference sequence). V lost 5 bases, J lost 3 bases, and 17 bases lay in between.

This clone was seen only once. One end of the junction is discordant with germline, which a read error may explain. The chain has TRBV7-2 and TRBJ2-2; D is ambiguous. There are 15 residues in the CDR3. Germline V lookup: CDR1 SGHTA, CDR2 FQGNSA. CDR3 DNA sequence: TGTGCGAGCACCCCTGCGCCTTCGAACACCGGGGAGCTGTTTTTT. It yields the protein CASTPAPSNTGELFF. Drawing the rest from reference TRBV7-2 and TRBJ2-2, the complete variable domain is GAGVSQSPSNKVTEKGKDVELRCDPISGHTALYWYRQSLGQGLEFLIYFQGNSAPDKSGLPSDRFSAERTGGSVSTLTIQRTQQEDSAVYLCASTPAPSNTGELFFGEGSRLTVL.

The V call is TRBV28, the J call TRBJ2-1; 9 bases are shared with TRBD2. CDR3 length equals 16 residues. V shed 5 bases and J 5 bases; nucleotides not matched to a gene: 10. Per germline, CDR1 MDHEN and CDR2 SYDVKM. CDR3 DNA sequence: TGTGCCAGCAGTCCTATGTTAGCGGGAGCGCACAATGAGCAGTTCTTC. Protein product: CASSPMLAGAHNEQFF.

The chain combines TRBV30 with TRBJ2-7, with 10 bases lining up with TRBD1. Trimming took 8 bases from V and 4 from J; bases not matched to a gene: 8. This CDR3 has 13 residues. CDR1 and CDR2 (germline): GTSNPN, SVGIG (reference sequence). CDR3 nucleotide sequence: TGTGCCGGTGGGGGACAGGGGTTATACGAGCAGTACTTC. Protein: CAGGGQGLYEQYF.

CDR3 sequence reads: CASSRRRGVDSGANVLTF. DNA for the CDR3: TGTGCCAGCAGCCGCCGTCGGGGAGTCGACTCTGGGGCCAACGTCCTGACTTTC. The V call is TRBV14, the J call TRBJ2-6; weak D call: TRBD2 (5 bases). The V gene's germline CDR1 is SGHDN and CDR2 FVKESK. V lost 4 bases to trimming and J lost 0 bases, with 16 bases between them. The CDR3 length is 18 residues.

The V gene is TRBV6-1, the J gene TRBJ1-5, with 8 bases that match TRBD1. Per germline, CDR1 MNHNS and CDR2 SASEGT. CDR3 length: 14 residues. V was clipped by 7 bases and J by 7 bases; unmatched bases: 9. The CDR3 loop is CASIGRGLWQPQHF. Here the CDR3 DNA reads TGTGCCAGCATAGGCAGGGGGCTATGGCAGCCCCAGCATTTT.

Here the CDR3 DNA reads TGTGCCAGCACCCCCTTGGGGACAGCTAGCGGGGAGCTGTTTTTT. Its translation: CASTPLGTASGELFF. The chain is built from TRBV27 and TRBJ2-2; 7 nucleotides agree with TRBD1. Germline CDR1 is MNHEY and CDR2 is SMNVEV (reference sequence). V lost 7 bases, J lost 7 bases, and 12 bases stayed unmatched. The CDR3 has 15 amino acids.

There are a few counts of this clone. This rearrangement joins TRBV6-6 to TRBJ1-1, with D possibly TRBD1 on 5 matching bases. There are 13 residues in the CDR3. Germline V gene data show CDR1 as MNHNY and CDR2 as SVGAGI (reference sequence). The V end was cut by 5 bases, the J end by 0 bases, with 7 bases between. The CDR3 spells CASSLQVNTEAFF. The CDR3 nucleotides are TGTGCCAGCAGTCTACAGGTGAACACTGAAGCTTTCTTT.

Written as DNA, the CDR3 is TGCGCCAGCAGCTTGGGCCGAGGGGAAGCGGGAGGGAGAAAGACCCAGTACTTC. Protein product: CASSLGRGEAGGRKTQYF. The rearrangement joins TRBV5-1 to TRBJ2-5; TRBD2 aligns across 10 bases. V lost 0 bases to trimming and J lost 6 bases; unmatched junction nucleotides: 14. CDR3 length: 18 residues. Germline CDR1 and CDR2: SGHRS and YFSETQ.

The CDR3 bases are TGTGCCAGCAGCAGACAGGGGAGTATTGGGGAGACCCAGTACTTC. Residues: CASSRQGSIGETQYF. The chain couples TRBV6-5 to TRBJ2-5, with 8 bases that match TRBD1. This CDR3 is 15 amino acids long. CDR1 is MNHEY and CDR2 is SVGAGI in the germline V gene. V trimming: 6 bases; J trimming: 5 bases; junction bases outside the gene matches: 11.

This chain joins TRBV9 and TRBJ2-1, with D perhaps matching TRBD2 (5 bases). The CDR3 has 15 residues. Trimming pared 0 bases from V and 2 bases from J, leaving 9 bases between. Germline CDR1 reads SGDLS; CDR2 reads YYNGEE. The CDR3, as DNA: TGTGCCAGCAGCGTAGGGACTCTACCCTACAATGAGCAGTTCTTC. Residues: CASSVGTLPYNEQFF.

This clone has just one count. This sequence joins TRBV7-2 and TRBJ2-7; a weak D match, TRBD2 (6 bases). CDR3 length equals 17 residues. Germline V lookup: CDR1 SGHTA, CDR2 FQGNSA. The germline V and J ends were trimmed by 1 base and 2 bases, with 18 bases remaining between them. In DNA, the CDR3 is TGTGCCAGCAGCTTAGGGGGGTTTGGGACTCAGACCTACGAGCAGTACTTC. Amino acids: CASSLGGFGTQTYEQYF.

The rearrangement links TRBV7-2 to TRBJ2-1; 7 nucleotides line up with TRBD2. The V and J ends lost 4 bases and 6 bases, in that order; junction bases with no gene match: 9. This CDR3 is 15 amino acids long. CDR1 is SGHTA, CDR2 FQGNSA, per germline. CDR3 amino acids: CASSSTSVGINEQFF. CDR3 DNA sequence: TGTGCCAGCAGCTCTACTAGCGTAGGGATCAATGAGCAGTTCTTC.

The chain links TRBV9 to TRBJ1-1; 7 bases line up with TRBD1. V gave up 2 bases and J gave up 8 bases; unmatched junction bases: 6. The CDR3 contains 13 residues. Per the germline V gene, CDR1 is SGDLS and CDR2 is YYNGEE. The chain's CDR3 is CASSVLGGSEAFF. Here the CDR3 DNA reads TGTGCCAGCAGCGTCCTAGGGGGCAGCGAAGCTTTCTTT.

CDR3 in DNA: TGTGCCAGCAGCCGAGGGTTTAACTCTGGGGCCAACGTCCTGACTTTC. This codes for CASSRGFNSGANVLTF. The chain joins TRBV5-8 to TRBJ2-6, with D perhaps TRBD2 (5 bases). Germline V gene lookup returns CDR1 SGHTS and CDR2 YDEGEE. V lost 4 bases to trimming and J lost 0 bases, with 11 bases between them. The CDR3 is 16 residues long.

This clone was detected only a few times. The J gene is TRBJ1-1, the V gene TRBV11-2, with D possibly being TRBD1 (6 bases). The CDR3 loop spans 16 amino acids. The ends were cut back, 1 base at V and 3 bases at J, with 15 bases in the middle. CDR1 and CDR2 (germline): SGHAT, FQNNGV. CDR3 sequence: CASSLGRGGADTEAFF. CDR3 nucleotides: TGTGCCAGCAGCTTAGGCAGGGGTGGAGCGGACACTGAAGCTTTCTTT.

The chain carries TRBV28 and TRBJ2-1; 8 bases agree with TRBD2. Trimming at V came to 6 bases and at J to 6 bases, leaving 10 bases not matched to a gene. CDR1 is MDHEN and CDR2 is SYDVKM in the germline V gene. The CDR3 length is 15 residues. The DNA of the CDR3 is TGTGCCAGCAGCCCCAGCGGGAGAATCGGCAATGAGCAGTTCTTC. This encodes CASSPSGRIGNEQFF.

The CDR3 DNA reads as TGTGCCAGCAGCAATTTGGGGAGGAAGGACACCGGGGAGCTGTTTTTT. This sequence encodes CASSNLGRKDTGELFF. The J gene is TRBJ2-2, the V gene TRBV21-1; TRBD2, the table's D call, was not compared with the DNA. TRBV21-1 represents a pseudogene. This CDR3 is 16 amino acids long.

This chain links TRBV28 with TRBJ1-1, with 7 bases that match TRBD1. J gave up 4 bases and V 4 bases, and 9 bases lay outside the gene matches. This CDR3 has 15 residues. Looked up from germline, CDR1 is MDHEN and CDR2 is SYDVKM. The CDR3 region is CASSSPGGRFTEAFF. The DNA for the CDR3 is TGTGCCAGCAGTTCACCAGGGGGTCGGTTCACTGAAGCTTTCTTT.

The chain uses TRBV6-5 and TRBJ1-5; D is possibly TRBD1 (5 bases). The V gene's germline CDR1 is MNHEY and CDR2 SVGAGI. Trimming removed 5 bases at V and 7 bases at J, with 12 bases between. The CDR3 consists of 13 residues. Here the CDR3 reads CASSDGAGQPQHF. For the CDR3, the DNA is TGTGCCAGCAGTGATGGGGCTGGGCAGCCCCAGCATTTT.

The chain links TRBV6-6 to TRBJ1-5, with 8 bases that match TRBD1. J lost 6 bases, V lost 0 bases, and 4 bases had no gene match. The CDR3 contains 15 residues. Germline-derived CDR1 and CDR2 are MNHNY and SVGAGI (reference sequence). The CDR3 DNA is TGTGCCAGCAGTTACTCGACAGGGGACGTTCAGCCCCAGCATTTT. Translation gives CASSYSTGDVQPQHF.

This chain links TRBV18 with TRBJ1-3, with 9 bases fitting TRBD1. With V trimmed by 3 bases and J by 4 bases, 7 bases remained unmatched. The CDR3 totals 16 residues. From germline, CDR1 is KGHSH and CDR2 LQKENI. DNA for the CDR3: TGTGCCAGCTCACCGGAACAGGGGGCTGGAGGAAACACCATATATTTT. Translating it yields CASSPEQGAGGNTIYF.

The V call is TRBV25-1, the J call TRBJ1-4; the D gene is possibly TRBD1 (5 bases). Germline CDR1 and CDR2: MGHDK and SYGVNS. The V and J ends lost 1 base and 14 bases respectively, with 14 bases between them. This CDR3 is built from 13 residues. For the CDR3, the DNA is TGTGCCAGCAGTGAATTTTTAAGGGGTGCCCTGTTTTTT. Its translation: CASSEFLRGALFF.

The CDR3 protein is CASSFRQARAGYTF. As DNA, the CDR3 is TGTGCCAGCAGCTTCCGACAGGCAAGGGCTGGCTACACCTTC. The chain links TRBV7-9 to TRBJ1-2; D might be TRBD1 (6 bases). V dropped 3 bases and J dropped 7 bases, with 15 bases sitting between them. The CDR3 has 14 amino acids. Germline CDR1 reads SEHNR; CDR2 reads FQNEAQ (reference sequence).

DNA of the CDR3: TGCGCCAGCAGCTTCCGAGGGGGCGATGAGCAGTTCTTC. Translating it yields CASSFRGGDEQFF. This sequence joins TRBV5-1 and TRBJ2-1; 7 bases are shared with TRBD1. The CDR3 has 13 amino acids. CDR1 and CDR2 from the germline V gene are SGHRS and YFSETQ. V shed 2 bases and J 8 bases; nucleotides not matched to a gene: 4.